This record concerns one T cell receptor beta chain sequence. This entry comes from a study of blood T cell repertoires in COVID-19. Clones were read by immunoSEQ multiplex PCR, and TCRdb kept only the in-frame ones, dropping some. The sample contains over 250,000 clones, about 90% of which appear only once. The CDR3 is made up of 15 amino acids. The J segment lost 1 base and the V segment lost 6 bases, leaving 3 bases of the junction unmatched. Germline V gene sequence: CDR1 MNHEY, CDR2 SVGAGI. Sequencing was done on a sample of peripheral blood. The receptor comes from a woman aged 45 to 65 with acute or convalescent COVID-19. The rearrangement links TRBV6-5 to TRBJ2-1; 10 bases map to TRBD2. The CDR3 bases are TGTGCCAGCAGGATAGCGGGAGGATCCTACAATGAGCAGTTCTTC. Encoded protein: CASRIAGGSYNEQFF.